This TCR beta chain was identified in a study of T-cell reconstitution after alpha-beta-depleted transplantation in children. Study-wide findings and caveats: The origin of high day-60 TCRbeta diversity in some patients lay in surviving recipient T cells and thymic progenitors. Alpha-beta T cells about two months after transplant reportedly derived from several hundred expanded graft clones. Newly generated T cells supplied most T-cell counts and diversity one year post-transplant.

It was with unique molecular identifiers that the TCRbeta library was prepared. TCRdb re-derived calls from the PCR reads in MiXCR, one entry per CDR3 protein. The repertoire holds fewer than 400,000 distinct CDR3 sequences, with over 20% as singletons. Germline V gene lookup returns CDR1 MNHEY and CDR2 SMNVEV (reference sequence). The CDR3 loop spans 14 amino acids. Trimming cost V 5 bases and J 2 bases, with 13 bases left between them. This clonotype has more than one count but fewer than ten. Its antigen is still unknown. This TCR was sampled from a male patient younger than 18 who had a stem cell transplant for acute lymphoblastic leukemia, so the T cells may come from the graft donor. Specimen: PBMCs, mostly from graft donor cells, collected 180 days after TCRalphabeta/CD19-depleted stem cell transplant. The chain uses TRBV27 and TRBJ2-7; D is unresolved. The CDR3 coding sequence is TGTGCCAGCAGTCCCGGGCCCCAGGCCTACGAGCAGTACTTC. It specifies CASSPGPQAYEQYF.